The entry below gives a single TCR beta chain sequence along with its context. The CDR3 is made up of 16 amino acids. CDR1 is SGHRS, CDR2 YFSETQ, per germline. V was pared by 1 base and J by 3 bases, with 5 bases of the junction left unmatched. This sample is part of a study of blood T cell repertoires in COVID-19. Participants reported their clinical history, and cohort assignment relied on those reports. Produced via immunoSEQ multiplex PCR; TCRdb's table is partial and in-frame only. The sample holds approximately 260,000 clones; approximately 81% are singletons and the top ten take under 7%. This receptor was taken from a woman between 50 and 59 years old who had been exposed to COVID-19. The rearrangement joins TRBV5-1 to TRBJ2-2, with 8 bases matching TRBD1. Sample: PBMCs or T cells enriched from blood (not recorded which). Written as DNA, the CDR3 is TGCGCCAGCAGCTTGATCCAACAGGGGGACACCGGGGAGCTGTTTTTT. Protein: CASSLIQQGDTGELFF. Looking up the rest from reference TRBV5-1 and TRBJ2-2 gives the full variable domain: KAGVTQTPRYLIKTRGQQVTLSCSPISGHRSVSWYQQTPGQGLQFLFEYFSETQRNKGNFPGRFSGRQFSNSRSEMNVSTLELGDSALYLCASSLIQQGDTGELFFGEGSRLTVL.